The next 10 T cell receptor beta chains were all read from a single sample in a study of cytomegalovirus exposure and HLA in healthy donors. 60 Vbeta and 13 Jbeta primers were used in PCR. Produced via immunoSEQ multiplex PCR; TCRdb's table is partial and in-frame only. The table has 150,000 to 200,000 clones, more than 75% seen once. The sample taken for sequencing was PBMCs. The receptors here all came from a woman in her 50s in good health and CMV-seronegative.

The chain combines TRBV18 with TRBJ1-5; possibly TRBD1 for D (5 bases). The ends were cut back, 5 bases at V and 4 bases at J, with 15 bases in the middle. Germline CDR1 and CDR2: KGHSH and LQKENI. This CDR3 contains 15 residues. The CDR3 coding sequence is TGTGCCAGCTCAGCCCAGGGAATGAATAATCAGCCCCAGCATTTT. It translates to CASSAQGMNNQPQHF.

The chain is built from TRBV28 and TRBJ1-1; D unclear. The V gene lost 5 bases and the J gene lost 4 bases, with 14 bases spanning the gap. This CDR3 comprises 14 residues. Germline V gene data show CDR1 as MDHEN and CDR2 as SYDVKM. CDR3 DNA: TGTGCCAGCAGTAGACCAATCGGAGGCACTGAAGCTTTCTTT. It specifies CASSRPIGGTEAFF. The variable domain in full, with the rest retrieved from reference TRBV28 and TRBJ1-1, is DVKVTQSSRYLVKRTGEKVFLECVQDMDHENMFWYRQDPGLGLRLIYFSYDVKMKEKGDIPEGYSVSREKKERFSLILESASTNQTSMYLCASSRPIGGTEAFFGQGTRLTVV.

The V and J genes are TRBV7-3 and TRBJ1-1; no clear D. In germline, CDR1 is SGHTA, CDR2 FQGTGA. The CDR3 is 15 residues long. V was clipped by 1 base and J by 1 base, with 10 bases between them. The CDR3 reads CASSLNPGGNTEAFF. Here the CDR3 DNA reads TGTGCCAGCAGCTTAAACCCCGGAGGGAACACTGAAGCTTTCTTT. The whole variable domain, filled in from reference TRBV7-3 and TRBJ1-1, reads GAGVSQTPSNKVTEKGKYVELRCDPISGHTALYWYRQSLGQGPEFLIYFQGTGAADDSGLPNDRFFAVRPEGSVSTLKIQRTERGDSAVYLCASSLNPGGNTEAFFGQGTRLTVV.

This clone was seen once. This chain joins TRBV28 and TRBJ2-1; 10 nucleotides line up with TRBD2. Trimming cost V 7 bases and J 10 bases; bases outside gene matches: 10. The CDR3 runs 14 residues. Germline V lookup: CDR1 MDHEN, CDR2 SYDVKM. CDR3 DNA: TGTGCCAGCACCGGGAGCGGGAGGGCCAGGGAGCAGTTCTTC. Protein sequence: CASTGSGRAREQFF.

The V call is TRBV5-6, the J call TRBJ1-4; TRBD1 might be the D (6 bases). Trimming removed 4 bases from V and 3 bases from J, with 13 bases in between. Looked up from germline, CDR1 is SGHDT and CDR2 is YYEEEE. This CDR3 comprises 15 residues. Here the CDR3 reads CASSPVAGANEKLFF. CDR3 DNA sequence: TGTGCCAGCAGCCCCGTTGCAGGGGCTAATGAAAAACTGTTTTTT.

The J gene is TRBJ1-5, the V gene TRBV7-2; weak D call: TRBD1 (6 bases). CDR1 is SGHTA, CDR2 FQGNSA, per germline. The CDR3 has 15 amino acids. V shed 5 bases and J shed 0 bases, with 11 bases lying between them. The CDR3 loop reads CASSRTVDSNQPQHF. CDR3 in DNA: TGTGCCAGCAGCAGGACAGTAGATAGCAATCAGCCCCAGCATTTT. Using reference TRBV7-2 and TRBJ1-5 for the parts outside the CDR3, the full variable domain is GAGVSQSPSNKVTEKGKDVELRCDPISGHTALYWYRQSLGQGLEFLIYFQGNSAPDKSGLPSDRFSAERTGGSVSTLTIQRTQQEDSAVYLCASSRTVDSNQPQHFGDGTRLSIL.

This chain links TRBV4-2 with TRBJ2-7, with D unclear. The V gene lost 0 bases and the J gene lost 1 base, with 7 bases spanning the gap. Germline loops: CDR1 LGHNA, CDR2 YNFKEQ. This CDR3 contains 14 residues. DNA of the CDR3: TGTGCCAGCAGCCAAGATGGGCAGTCCTACGAGCAGTACTTC. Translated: CASSQDGQSYEQYF.

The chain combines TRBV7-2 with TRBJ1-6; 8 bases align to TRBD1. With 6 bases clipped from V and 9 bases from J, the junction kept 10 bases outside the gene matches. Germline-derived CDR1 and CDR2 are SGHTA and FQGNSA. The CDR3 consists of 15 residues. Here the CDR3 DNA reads TGTGCCAGCAGGACAGGGGACATCGCAAGTTCACCCCTCCACTTT. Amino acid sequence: CASRTGDIASSPLHF.

CDR3 loop: CASSLEAVSYNEQFF. CDR3 in DNA: TGCGCCAGCAGCTTGGAAGCGGTTTCCTACAATGAGCAGTTCTTC. The chain has TRBV5-1 and TRBJ2-1; perhaps TRBD2 as D (5 bases). V was clipped by 0 bases and J by 1 base, with 8 bases between them. Germline V gives CDR1 SGHRS, CDR2 YFSETQ. CDR3 size: 15 residues.

This CDR3 reads CASSPTGMPYNEQFF. Written as DNA, the CDR3 is TGTGCCAGCAGCCCAACAGGGATGCCGTACAATGAGCAGTTCTTC. V is TRBV6-5 and J is TRBJ2-1; possible D gene TRBD1, 6 bases. The V gene lost 6 bases and the J gene lost 4 bases, with 16 bases spanning the gap. The CDR3 is 15 amino acids. CDR1 and CDR2 (germline): MNHEY, SVGAGI.